This T cell receptor (beta chain) was retrieved from a study of blood T cell repertoires in COVID-19 (TCRdb year 2020). Background on the whole study: Collaborator samples came from the United States, Italy and Spain and covered acute and convalescent phases of COVID-19. The prospective study material was composed of cDNA or gDNA derived from T cells, B-cell-depleted T cells, or PBMCs. Subjects who had been exposed to COVID-19, were actively infected with it, or had recovered from it provided the deeply sampled blood TCRbeta repertoires that made up the dataset. The repertoires were made available in a free public database intended to serve as a resource for research on the immune response to SARS-CoV-2. Samples were obtained from the ongoing ImmuneRACE study (first 160 participants) and from 1,200 or so subjects provided by 6 global collaborators. A de-identified subject ID, COVID-19 status, age in years and sex were almost always included in the sample metadata. Where HLA class I and class II types were available, the types were taken from metadata supplied by the sample provider, not from assay-based typing.

Broad study findings and their caveats: The quantity of clinical and demographic metadata differed by source and by participant and was supplied without curation.

Enrolling through a virtual design, the prospective study's participants ranged in age from about 18 to 100 years and lived across 20 to 30 United States geographic areas. To assign participants to cohorts, the prospective study relied on clinical history that participants themselves reported in a screening survey and a study questionnaire. ImmuneRACE Cohort 3 recovered participants were defined by two consecutive negative NP/OP PCR tests, healthcare professional clearance, or symptom resolution. In the prospective study, mobile phlebotomists collected whole blood, serum and a nasopharyngeal or oropharyngeal swab from each participant. Over an approximately 2-month period, participants in the prospective study had the option of providing additional blood draws and questionnaires. Before DNA extraction, prospective study blood samples were shipped either frozen or at room temperature. TCRbeta CDR3 regions were amplified from genomic DNA using the immunoSEQ Assay, a bias-controlled multiplex PCR. Processing in the source paper ran as follows. Within the assay, amplification of reference gene primers was used to estimate how many nucleated cells each sample contained. To quantify the absolute abundance of each unique TCRbeta CDR3 rearrangement, sequence reads were collapsed and filtered. For each sample, productive Simpson clonality was calculated as the square root of Simpson's diversity index over productive rearrangements. Entries here come from immuneACCESS through TCRdb and include only in-frame sequences with V and J called. Some clones fail to appear in such tables; in the studies checked, an unresolved V gene covers under half of the shortfall, and the cause of the remainder is unknown. For V, J and clone size, that table is used; D and trimming come from the DNA. The sample profile shows about 330,000 clones; about 92% of them were found once. The ten biggest clones cover around a sixth of the sample.

The CDR1 and CDR2 encoded by the germline V gene (reference sequence) are SEHNR and FQNEAQ. The junction shows trimming of 2 bases on V and 8 bases on J, plus 19 bases between the germline ends. The CDR3 contains 17 residues, cysteine and phenylalanine counted. The DNA shown is the 51-base CDR3, in frame from base 1. Points on this clone: Its antigen specificity is not known. No base quality values were provided; no much bigger clone lies one nucleotide off.

The sequence joins TRBV7-9 to TRBJ2-6, with TRBD2 perhaps the D gene, on 6 matching bases. The TCR was taken from a woman aged 30 to 39 who had recovered from COVID-19. Sequencing was performed on PBMCs or T cells enriched from blood (not recorded which). The DNA is TGTGCCAGCAGCTTAAGTTCCGGGACCCGCGGGACCAACGTCCTGACTTTC. Its product reads: CASSLSSGTRGTNVLTF. The entire variable domain, with the stretches around the CDR3 drawn from the reference TRBV7-9 and TRBJ2-6 proteins, is DTGVSQNPRHKITKRGQNVTFRCDPISEHNRLYWYRQTLGQGPEFLTYFQNEAQLEKSRLLSDRFSAERPKGSFSTLEIQRTEQGDSAMYLCASSLSSGTRGTNVLTFGAGSRLTVL.